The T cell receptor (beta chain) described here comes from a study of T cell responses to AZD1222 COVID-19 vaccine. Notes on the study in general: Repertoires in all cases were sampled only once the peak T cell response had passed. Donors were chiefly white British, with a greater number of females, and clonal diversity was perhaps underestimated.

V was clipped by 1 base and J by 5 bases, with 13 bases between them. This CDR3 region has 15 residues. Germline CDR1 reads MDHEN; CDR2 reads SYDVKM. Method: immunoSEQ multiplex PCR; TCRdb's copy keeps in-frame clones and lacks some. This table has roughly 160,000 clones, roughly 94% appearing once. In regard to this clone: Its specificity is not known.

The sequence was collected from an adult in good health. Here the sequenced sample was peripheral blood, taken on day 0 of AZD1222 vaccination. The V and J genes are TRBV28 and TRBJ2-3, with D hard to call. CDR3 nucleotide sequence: TGTGCCAGCAGTTTATACTCCCTTTCTGGAGATACGCAGTATTTT. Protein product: CASSLYSLSGDTQYF.